The 10 T cell receptor beta chains in this list originate from one sample, sequenced in a study of blood T cell repertoires in COVID-19. Repertoires were generated with immunoSEQ multiplex PCR, while TCRdb's copy carries only in-frame clones and drops some. The sample holds some 150,000 clones; around four fifths are singletons and the top ten take 2.5% to 3%. Sequencing input: peripheral blood. These receptors were taken from a middle-aged woman with active or convalescent COVID-19.

J is TRBJ2-2 and V is TRBV5-1; the D gene is possibly TRBD1 (6 bases). The length of the CDR3 is 15 residues. Germline assignment: CDR1 SGHRS and CDR2 YFSETQ. Trimming cost V 0 bases and J 3 bases, with 9 bases left between them. The CDR3 loop is CASSLGQVDTGELFF. In DNA form, the CDR3 reads TGCGCCAGCAGCTTGGGACAGGTGGACACCGGGGAGCTGTTTTTT.

The chain joins TRBV5-1 to TRBJ2-1; a weak D match, TRBD1 (6 bases). CDR1 and CDR2 (germline): SGHRS, YFSETQ. This CDR3 is built from 17 residues. With 0 bases removed from V and 3 bases from J, the gap between germline ends came to 16 bases. CDR3 coding DNA: TGCGCCAGCAGCTTGGAGGTGACCGGACAGAGCTACAATGAGCAGTTCTTC. This codes for CASSLEVTGQSYNEQFF.

Concerning this clone itself: One end of the junction varies from germline; a read error may be responsible. This chain links TRBV7-7 with TRBJ2-1, with D perhaps TRBD2 (6 bases). Germline CDR1 SSHAT, CDR2 FNYEAQ (reference sequence). This CDR3 contains 16 residues. CDR3 nucleotide sequence: TGTGCTAGCAGCTTAAAGGAGGGTCCCCATTACAATGAGCAGTTCTTC. As protein: CASSLKEGPHYNEQFF.

The chain has TRBV5-4 and TRBJ2-2, with 12 bases fitting TRBD1. Germline lookup yields CDR1 SGHNT and CDR2 YYREEE (reference sequence). Trimming cost V 3 bases and J 4 bases; bases outside gene matches: 4. The CDR3 runs to 16 residues. The CDR3 loop is CASSYRDRGPTGELFF. The CDR3 region has the DNA TGTGCCAGCAGCTACCGGGACAGGGGGCCCACCGGGGAGCTGTTTTTT.

The V call is TRBV27, the J call TRBJ2-6; TRBD1 agrees at 9 bases. Germline CDR1 MNHEY, CDR2 SMNVEV (reference sequence). V dropped 2 bases and J dropped 3; count of bases not matched to a gene: 11. The CDR3 runs 19 residues. The CDR3 sequence: CASSLDPRDRANGANVLTF. Here the CDR3 DNA reads TGTGCCAGCAGTTTAGACCCTCGGGACAGGGCGAATGGGGCCAACGTCCTGACTTTC.

The rearrangement links TRBV9 to TRBJ1-6, with TRBD1 as a possible D gene (6 bases). Germline-derived CDR1 and CDR2 are SGDLS and YYNGEE. This CDR3 spans 14 amino acids. With 0 bases removed from V and 8 bases from J, the gap between germline ends came to 9 bases. CDR3 residues: CASSVEDSYSPLHF. DNA for the CDR3: TGTGCCAGCAGCGTAGAGGACAGCTATTCACCCCTCCACTTT.

The rearrangement uses TRBV5-1 and TRBJ2-2, with D possibly matching TRBD2 (6 bases). The germline V gene has CDR1 SGHRS and CDR2 YFSETQ. Trimming removed 4 bases at V and 4 bases at J, with 17 bases between. The CDR3 sequence is 16 residues long. The CDR3 DNA follows: TGCGCCAGCAGCCCCGTTACGGGAGTGGGCACCGGGGAGCTGTTTTTT. This gives the protein CASSPVTGVGTGELFF.

The chain joins TRBV10-3 to TRBJ2-1; the match to TRBD2 covers 10 bases. J was trimmed by 14 bases and V by 6 bases; bases with no gene match: 10. CDR1 ENHRY and CDR2 SYGVKD come from the germline V gene. There are 13 residues in the CDR3. In nucleotides, the CDR3 is TGTGCCATCAGCGGCACTAGCGGGGTATTCGAGTTCTTC. This translates into CAISGTSGVFEFF.

This chain connects TRBV9 to TRBJ1-1; D might be TRBD1 (6 bases). CDR1 is SGDLS and CDR2 is YYNGEE in the germline V gene. CDR3 length: 17 amino acids. V lost 4 bases, J lost 1 base, and 20 bases lay in between. The CDR3 sequence: CASSPPGSGERNTEAFF. The CDR3 coding sequence is TGTGCCAGCAGCCCCCCCGGTTCAGGGGAGAGGAACACTGAAGCTTTCTTT.

This chain joins TRBV7-9 and TRBJ1-2; D unresolved. V gave up 0 bases and J gave up 2 bases, with 16 bases separating them. The germline V gene encodes CDR1 SEHNR and CDR2 FQNEAQ (reference sequence). There are 17 residues in the CDR3. The DNA for the CDR3 is TGTGCCAGCAGCTTAGCGCGACCCCCAAGCGCCAACTATGGCTACACCTTC. Encoded protein: CASSLARPPSANYGYTF.